This T cell receptor beta chain is drawn from a study of blood T cell repertoires in COVID-19. This clone appeared a single time. Participants spanned ages about 18 to 90 years and resided in roughly 22 US areas. Assay: immunoSEQ multiplex PCR; the TCRdb copy retains only in-frame clones and omits some. The data hold 250,000 to 300,000 clones, with approximately 84% observed a single time. The CDR3 has 16 residues. The V gene lost 2 bases and the J gene lost 9 bases, with 17 bases spanning the gap. In germline, CDR1 is LGHDT, CDR2 YNNKEL (reference sequence). Sequenced input: PBMCs or T cells enriched from blood (not recorded which). This sequence joins TRBV3-1 (or the pseudogene TRBV3-2) and TRBJ1-6; a possible D gene is TRBD1 (5 bases). This TCR was recovered from a man aged 18 to 30 who had recovered from COVID-19. The CDR3 DNA reads TGTGCCAGCAGCCAACATTCCTCGGGGGGAGCTTCACCCCTCCACTTT. Its protein product is CASSQHSSGGASPLHF.